A single sample gave rise to the 18 T cell receptor beta chains below, sequenced in a study of cytomegalovirus exposure and HLA in healthy donors. The PCR employed 60 Vbeta primers together with 13 Jbeta primers. Some clones are missing from TCRdb's copy, which holds only in-frame ones; the method was immunoSEQ multiplex PCR. The sample has 95,000 to 150,000 clones; 65% to 90% are singletons. Sequencing used PBMCs. The receptors stem from a woman aged 40 to 50 in good health and CMV-seronegative.

The chain couples TRBV18 to TRBJ2-7; a weak D match, TRBD2 (5 bases). With 0 bases removed from V and 0 bases from J, the gap between germline ends came to 6 bases. Germline V CDR1 and CDR2: KGHSH, LQKENI. This CDR3 has 14 residues. The CDR3 region is CASSPPRDSYEQYF. CDR3 sequence (DNA): TGTGCCAGCTCACCACCCCGGGACTCCTACGAGCAGTACTTC.

The chain is built from TRBV18 and TRBJ2-7; TRBD1 aligns across 9 bases. J gave up 3 bases and V 4 bases, and 7 bases lay outside the gene matches. CDR3 length: 15 amino acids. Germline V CDR1 and CDR2: KGHSH, LQKENI. The CDR3 is CASSQVPGQGYEQYF. The CDR3 DNA sequence: TGTGCCAGCTCACAGGTCCCGGGACAGGGCTACGAGCAGTACTTC.

The chain uses TRBV6-1 and TRBJ2-1, with D possibly matching TRBD2 (6 bases). This CDR3 has 15 amino acids. Germline V gives CDR1 MNHNS, CDR2 SASEGT. V shed 0 bases and J shed 10 bases, with 16 bases lying between them. CDR3: CASSEAEGAAGEQFF. DNA for the CDR3: TGTGCCAGCAGTGAAGCGGAGGGAGCGGCCGGCGAGCAGTTCTTC.

This clone appeared once. The V call is TRBV19, the J call TRBJ1-2; the D is unclear. Looked up from germline, CDR1 is LNHDA and CDR2 is SQIVND (reference sequence). Trimming stripped 0 bases from V and 2 bases from J, with 16 bases between. The CDR3 sequence is 17 residues long. The CDR3 coding sequence is TGTGCCAGTAGTATAGATCTATTGGGCGAGGGAAACTATGGCTACACCTTC. This encodes CASSIDLLGEGNYGYTF. The variable domain in full, completed from reference TRBV19 and TRBJ1-2, reads DGGITQSPKYLFRKEGQNVTLSCEQNLNHDAMYWYRQDPGQGLRLIYYSQIVNDFQKGDIAEGYSVSREKKESFPLTVTSAQKNPTAFYLCASSIDLLGEGNYGYTFGSGTRLTVV.

The gene calls are TRBV30 and TRBJ1-2, with D possibly TRBD1 on 5 matching bases. Germline V gives CDR1 GTSNPN, CDR2 SVGIG (reference sequence). V dropped 1 base and J dropped 7 bases, with 13 bases sitting between them. This CDR3 spans 13 amino acids. The CDR3 sequence: CAWSGTSNPGYTF. CDR3 nucleotides: TGTGCCTGGAGTGGGACATCCAACCCTGGCTACACCTTC.

The V gene is TRBV29-1, the J gene TRBJ2-2; D might be TRBD2 (5 bases). The ends were cut back, 4 bases at V and 0 bases at J, with 12 bases in the middle. The CDR3 is 15 residues long. Germline CDR1 is SQVTM and CDR2 is ANQGSEA. The chain's CDR3 is CSVGLAAANTGELFF. CDR3 sequence (DNA): TGCAGCGTTGGGCTAGCCGCGGCGAACACCGGGGAGCTGTTTTTT.

This clone came up a few times. The chain carries TRBV7-2 and TRBJ2-7; 9 bases fit TRBD1. The CDR3 is 13 amino acids. Trimming took 7 bases from V and 6 from J; bases not matched to a gene: 7. In germline, CDR1 is SGHTA, CDR2 FQGNSA. The chain's CDR3 is CASTGTGPFEQYF. The CDR3 DNA follows: TGTGCCAGCACCGGGACAGGGCCTTTCGAGCAGTACTTC.

This clone was seen once. V is TRBV5-1 and J is TRBJ2-1; 10 positions agree with TRBD2. CDR3 length equals 17 residues. Germline V CDR1 and CDR2: SGHRS, YFSETQ. Losses at the gene ends were 1 base for V and 7 bases for J; bases not matched to a gene: 11. CDR3 region: CASSLRFVLAGSNEQFF. Written as DNA, the CDR3 is TGCGCCAGCAGCTTGCGTTTTGTACTAGCGGGAAGTAATGAGCAGTTCTTC.

The rearrangement joins TRBV7-9 to TRBJ2-7; TRBD2 aligns across 7 bases. The V gene end was trimmed by 1 base and the J gene end by 0 bases; junction bases not matched to a gene: 6. The CDR3 contains 16 residues. Germline V CDR1 and CDR2: SEHNR, FQNEAQ (reference sequence). The CDR3 DNA is TGTGCCAGCAGCTTAGGGGGGACTACTATCTCCTACGAGCAGTACTTC. Protein sequence: CASSLGGTTISYEQYF.

The chain employs TRBV29-1 and TRBJ2-1; 8 bases align to TRBD2. CDR1 and CDR2 (germline): SQVTM, ANQGSEA. The CDR3 length is 13 residues. J gave up 13 bases and V 8 bases, and 16 bases lay outside the gene matches. This CDR3 reads CSLIPRTGLVQFF. The CDR3 DNA reads as TGCAGCCTTATCCCAAGGACGGGACTAGTTCAGTTCTTC.

The chain recombines TRBV7-8 with TRBJ2-1, with 12 bases that match TRBD2. Trimming cost V 0 bases and J 6 bases; bases outside gene matches: 6. The CDR3 extends over 17 amino acids. Germline CDR1 SGHVS, CDR2 FQNEAQ. The CDR3 nucleotides read TGTGCCAGCAGCTTAGCGGCTAGCGGGGGGGTTTCCAATGAGCAGTTCTTC. It codes for CASSLAASGGVSNEQFF.

The V and J genes are TRBV27 and TRBJ1-5; no reliable D call. The germline V and J ends were trimmed by 4 bases and 10 bases, with 14 bases remaining between them. The CDR3 has 13 amino acids. Germline V gene lookup returns CDR1 MNHEY and CDR2 SMNVEV (reference sequence). The CDR3 spells CASSSGRISPQHF. The CDR3 DNA reads as TGTGCCAGCAGTTCAGGCAGGATCAGCCCCCAGCATTTT.

CDR3 protein: CASSQDKKEGTASNQPQHF. The CDR3 nucleotides are TGCGCCAGCAGCCAAGATAAAAAGGAAGGGACAGCTAGCAATCAGCCCCAGCATTTT. The chain employs TRBV4-1 and TRBJ1-5, with TRBD1 matching over 7 bases. This CDR3 region has 19 residues. After removal of 0 bases from V and 0 bases from J, the junction contained 11 bases not matched to a gene. Germline CDR1 and CDR2: MGHRA and YSYEKL.

Only one count was recorded for this clone. This chain links TRBV11-2 with TRBJ2-1; TRBD2 aligns across 12 bases. Germline CDR1 reads SGHAT; CDR2 reads FQNNGV. The CDR3 has 19 amino acids. The V and J ends lost 1 base and 4 bases, in that order; junction bases with no gene match: 11. This CDR3 is CASSLAKATSGSWYNEQFF. The DNA for the CDR3 is TGTGCCAGCAGCTTAGCCAAAGCGACTAGCGGGAGCTGGTACAATGAGCAGTTCTTC.

The rearrangement links TRBV4-3 to TRBJ2-1; D possibly corresponds to TRBD2 (6 bases). Per germline, CDR1 LGHNA and CDR2 YSLEER. Trimming took 0 bases from V and 10 from J, leaving 13 bases between them. CDR3 size: 14 residues. Written as DNA, the CDR3 is TGCGCCAGCAGCCAAGATGGGAGGTTAGGGGAGCAGTTCTTC. Residues: CASSQDGRLGEQFF.

The V and J genes are TRBV6-1 and TRBJ2-3; D ambiguous. Germline-derived CDR1 and CDR2 are MNHNS and SASEGT. CDR3 length: 13 amino acids. The germline V and J ends were trimmed by 3 bases and 4 bases, with 8 bases remaining between them. The CDR3 DNA reads as TGTGCCAGCAGTGACTACTTGGCAGATACGCAGTATTTT. Protein product: CASSDYLADTQYF.

The J gene is TRBJ2-7, the V gene TRBV5-1; 7 bases fit TRBD2. After removal of 3 bases from V and 2 bases from J, the junction contained 2 bases not matched to a gene. The CDR3 has 13 residues. Germline loops: CDR1 SGHRS, CDR2 YFSETQ. The CDR3 spells CASSSGGTYEQYF. The CDR3 DNA reads as TGCGCCAGCAGCTCGGGGGGTACCTACGAGCAGTACTTC.

The J gene is TRBJ2-4, the V gene TRBV4-1; 11 bases match TRBD2. In germline, CDR1 is MGHRA, CDR2 YSYEKL. The CDR3 runs to 20 residues. J was trimmed by 0 bases and V by 4 bases; bases with no gene match: 14. The CDR3 protein is CASSLTQVGLADLAKNIQYF. The CDR3 DNA reads as TGCGCCAGCAGCCTTACTCAAGTGGGACTAGCGGACCTAGCCAAAAACATTCAGTACTTC.